Detailed here is one T cell receptor beta chain. There are 15 residues in the CDR3. Trimming cost V 3 bases and J 0 bases, with 9 bases left between them. Germline assignment: CDR1 SGHVS and CDR2 FNYEAQ. This sample stems from a study of CDR3 diversity in severe acne. TCRdb re-derived calls from the PCR reads in MiXCR, one entry per CDR3 protein. The sample shows about 93,000 distinct CDR3 sequences, 45% to 55% of them seen only once. Sequencing was done on a sample of blood. This chain uses TRBV7-6 with TRBJ1-5; D perhaps matches TRBD1 (5 bases). This sequence was found in a male donor in good health, serving as a control. The CDR3 sequence is CASSLAGGSNQPQHF. The DNA of the CDR3 is TGTGCCAGCAGCTTGGCCGGGGGTAGCAATCAGCCCCAGCATTTT.